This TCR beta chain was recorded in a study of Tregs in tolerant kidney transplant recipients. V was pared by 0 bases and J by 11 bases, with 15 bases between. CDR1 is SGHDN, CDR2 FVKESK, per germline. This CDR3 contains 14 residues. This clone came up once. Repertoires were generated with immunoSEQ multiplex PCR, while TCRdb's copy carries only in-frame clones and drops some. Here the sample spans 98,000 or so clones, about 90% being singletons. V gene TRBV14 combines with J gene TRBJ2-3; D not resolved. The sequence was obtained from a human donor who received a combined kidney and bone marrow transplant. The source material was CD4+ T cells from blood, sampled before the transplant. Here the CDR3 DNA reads TGTGCCAGCAGCCAAGAGAAAACGGGTTTGGGGCAGTATTTT. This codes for CASSQEKTGLGQYF.